This is a list of T cell receptor beta chains from one sample in a study of blood T cells in healthy people across ages. TCRdb ran MiXCR on the 5' RACE reads and lists one entry per CDR3 protein. The sample has 750,000 to 1,000,000 distinct CDR3 sequences; approximately 32% are singletons. The same data also went into a second study, on T cells of mothers and their children.

The sequencing sample was made of blood. The source is a woman aged 40 to 49 in good health. The CDR3 runs from the conserved cysteine through the conserved F or W. The order of the fields is V gene, CDR3 protein.

TRBV4-3	CASSLSGTDPYEQYF
TRBV29-1	CSSTGGSSTEAFF
TRBV10-3	CAIRGGANEKLFF
TRBV7-9	CASSPEGNTDTQYF
TRBV5-5	CASSFSGHQEAFF
TRBV2	CASNPDRTLYEQYF
TRBV6-2/TRBV6-3	CASRYSPFAGELFF
TRBV7-2	CASSLNGPGPYEQYF
TRBV20-1	CSARESHSGWNTEAFF
TRBV7-2	CASSRTTSTDTQYF
TRBV18	CASSPRDRGYETQYF
TRBV12-3/TRBV12-4	CASSFWTSEQYF
TRBV6-2/TRBV6-3	CASSTAGSYNEQYF
TRBV7-3	CASSRQGGLNYGYTF
TRBV4-1	CASSQGPSGGVLGQYF
TRBV4-2	CASSSGLAGQFF